Listed here are 17 T cell receptor beta chains from one sample, sequenced in a study of T cell responses to AZD1222 COVID-19 vaccine. Profiled with immunoSEQ multiplex PCR; TCRdb holds only in-frame clones, not every one. Found here are 110,000 to 150,000 clones, over 85% of them singletons; the top ten hold roughly 6%. Here the sequenced sample was peripheral blood, taken on day 0 of AZD1222 vaccination. These receptors all stem from an adult in good health.

The sample holds a few counts of this clone. J is TRBJ1-6 and V is TRBV30, with D perhaps TRBD1 (5 bases). This CDR3 has 15 residues. V lost 3 bases and J lost 0, with 9 bases in between. CDR1 and CDR2 from the germline V gene are GTSNPN and SVGIG (reference sequence). Written as DNA, the CDR3 is TGTGCCTGGAGCCAAGACAGCTCCTATAATTCACCCCTCCACTTT. Its translation: CAWSQDSSYNSPLHF.

The V and J genes are TRBV7-2 and TRBJ1-2, with a possible D match to TRBD1 (5 bases). V lost 5 bases and J lost 7, with 20 bases in between. In germline, CDR1 is SGHTA, CDR2 FQGNSA. CDR3 size: 15 residues. The CDR3 loop reads CASSPVGGGGPGYTF. CDR3 sequence (DNA): TGTGCCAGCAGCCCCGTGGGTGGTGGGGGTCCTGGCTACACCTTC.

V is TRBV14 and J is TRBJ2-5; 9 bases line up with TRBD1. V lost 4 bases to trimming and J lost 4 bases; unmatched junction nucleotides: 7. CDR1 SGHDN and CDR2 FVKESK come from the germline V gene. The CDR3 loop spans 15 amino acids. CDR3 in amino acids: CASSRQTGGVETQYF. Here the CDR3 DNA reads TGTGCCAGCAGCCGACAGACAGGGGGTGTAGAGACCCAGTACTTC. The full variable domain, completed using reference TRBV14 and TRBJ2-5, is EAGVTQFPSHSVIEKGQTVTLRCDPISGHDNLYWYRRVMGKEIKFLLHFVKESKQDESGMPNNRFLAERTGGTYSTLKVQPAELEDSGVYFCASSRQTGGVETQYFGPGTRLLVL.

The chain carries TRBV27 and TRBJ1-2; D is uncertain. CDR3 length: 15 amino acids. The V end lost 0 bases, the J end lost 4 bases, and 12 bases lay between the germline ends. Germline V CDR1 and CDR2: MNHEY, SMNVEV (reference sequence). CDR3 sequence (DNA): TGTGCCAGCAGTTTATCGTTTCTCCCCGTCTATGGCTACACCTTC. Amino acid sequence: CASSLSFLPVYGYTF.

The chain couples TRBV28 to TRBJ1-5; D remains unclear. The germline V gene encodes CDR1 MDHEN and CDR2 SYDVKM. The CDR3 covers 13 residues. Trimming cost V 3 bases and J 6 bases, with 9 bases left between them. DNA of the CDR3: TGTGCCAGCAGTTTGCAACAGCCTCAGCCCCAGCATTTT. Translated: CASSLQQPQPQHF.

V usage is TRBV6-5 and J usage is TRBJ1-1; 8 bases map to TRBD1. After removal of 5 bases from V and 4 bases from J, the junction contained 9 bases not matched to a gene. The CDR3 runs to 15 residues. CDR1 and CDR2 (germline): MNHEY, SVGAGI. CDR3 bases: TGTGCCAGCAGTACCGCAGGGGGCTGGGGCACTGAAGCTTTCTTT. It specifies CASSTAGGWGTEAFF.

The chain has TRBV30 and TRBJ1-1; D gene uncertain. Germline loops: CDR1 GTSNPN, CDR2 SVGIG (reference sequence). The V end was cut by 0 bases, the J end by 1 base, with 6 bases between. This CDR3 has 13 amino acids. DNA of the CDR3: TGTGCCTGGAGTGTACTCTGGAACACTGAAGCTTTCTTT. Protein: CAWSVLWNTEAFF.

The rearrangement uses TRBV7-9 and TRBJ2-1; 10 bases match TRBD2. With V trimmed by 4 bases and J by 9 bases, 12 bases remained unmatched. Germline values: CDR1 SEHNR, CDR2 FQNEAQ (reference sequence). CDR3 size: 16 residues. This CDR3 reads CASSSVRGLAGVEQFF. The DNA of the CDR3 is TGTGCCAGCAGCTCCGTGAGGGGGCTAGCGGGAGTTGAGCAGTTCTTC.

This sequence joins TRBV28 and TRBJ2-7, with a tentative D call TRBD2 (6 bases). Germline values: CDR1 MDHEN, CDR2 SYDVKM. The CDR3 has 12 residues. Trimming pared 5 bases from V and 3 bases from J, leaving 8 bases between. This chain's CDR3 is CASSGGVYEQYF. For the CDR3, the DNA is TGTGCCAGCAGTGGAGGGGTCTACGAGCAGTACTTC.

This clone has a single count. The chain carries TRBV5-8 and TRBJ1-2; 9 nucleotides agree with TRBD1. CDR1 and CDR2 from the germline V gene are SGHTS and YDEGEE. V was clipped by 4 bases and J by 2 bases; unmatched bases: 9. The CDR3 spans 16 residues. The CDR3 DNA reads as TGTGCCAGCAGCATACTCCGGACAGGGGCGAACTATGGCTACACCTTC. This translates into CASSILRTGANYGYTF.

This chain joins TRBV23-1 and TRBJ1-3; D gene unclear. TRBV23-1 falls under the ORF class, with uncertain function. The CDR3 is 16 residues long. The V end was cut by 4 bases, the J end by 0 bases, with 13 bases between. CDR3 nucleotide sequence: TGCGCCAGCAGTCCCCCGGACGTCTGCTCTGGAAACACCATATATTTT. Protein: CASSPPDVCSGNTIYF.

The gene calls are TRBV5-4 and TRBJ1-2, with no clear D. V was cut by 4 bases and J by 8 bases, with 15 bases left in between. The CDR3 consists of 13 residues. Germline CDR1 SGHNT, CDR2 YYREEE (reference sequence). The CDR3 DNA is TGTGCCAGCAGCCCCGACATGGCTAGGGGCTACACCTTC. It yields the protein CASSPDMARGYTF.

This clone occurred once. The chain links TRBV7-8 to TRBJ1-4; 7 positions match TRBD1. V was pared by 5 bases and J by 3 bases, with 3 bases of the junction left unmatched. Germline lookup yields CDR1 SGHVS and CDR2 FQNEAQ. This CDR3 spans 14 amino acids. CDR3 DNA: TGTGCCAGCAGCGCGACAGGGCCTAATGAAAAACTGTTTTTT. It is translated as CASSATGPNEKLFF.

The rearrangement uses TRBV18 and TRBJ2-1, with 7 bases identical to TRBD1. This CDR3 has 17 amino acids. Per the germline V gene, CDR1 is KGHSH and CDR2 is LQKENI. Unmatched junction bases numbered 13, after V lost 6 bases and J lost 2 bases. The CDR3 spells CASSPGDSDKPYNEQFF. CDR3 nucleotides: TGTGCCAGCTCCCCCGGGGACAGCGATAAACCCTACAATGAGCAGTTCTTC.

The chain is built from TRBV4-3 and TRBJ1-1; D is undetermined. Germline V lookup: CDR1 LGHNA, CDR2 YSLEER. This CDR3 region has 15 residues. V was pared by 0 bases and J by 3 bases, with 11 bases between. The CDR3 DNA reads as TGCGCCAGCAGCCAAGAGGGCCCCAGGTACACTGAAGCTTTCTTT. Encoded protein: CASSQEGPRYTEAFF.

The CDR3 sequence: CSVGPFRTSGRNEQYF. For the CDR3, the DNA is TGCAGCGTTGGGCCCTTCCGGACTAGCGGGAGGAACGAGCAGTACTTC. The chain recombines TRBV29-1 with TRBJ2-7; TRBD2 aligns across 14 bases. Germline assignment: CDR1 SQVTM and CDR2 ANQGSEA. This CDR3 region has 16 residues. After removal of 4 bases from V and 5 bases from J, the junction contained 10 bases not matched to a gene.

This clone has only a few counts. This same CDR3 is encoded by further DNA sequences in the sample. The CDR3 reads CASSLVRGDTEAFF. The CDR3 bases are TGTGCCAGCAGCTTGGTCAGGGGGGACACTGAAGCTTTCTTT. This sequence joins TRBV5-6 and TRBJ1-1; 7 nucleotides line up with TRBD1. Looked up from germline, CDR1 is SGHDT and CDR2 is YYEEEE. CDR3 length: 14 amino acids. The J segment lost 3 bases and the V segment lost 0 bases, leaving 2 bases of the junction unmatched.